A single sample is the source of the 7 T cell receptor beta chains below, sequenced in a study of blood T cell repertoires in COVID-19. Clones were sequenced by immunoSEQ multiplex PCR, and TCRdb holds only the in-frame ones, with some missing. The sample has 250,000 or so clones, about 87% seen once. Sequences were obtained from PBMCs or T cells enriched from blood (not recorded which). These receptors originate from a young woman with acute COVID-19.

Written as DNA, the CDR3 is TGTGCCACCAGTGATGCGACTAGCGGGGGGATAGATGAGCAGTTCTTC. It encodes CATSDATSGGIDEQFF. The chain is built from TRBV24-1 and TRBJ2-1, with TRBD2 matching over 13 bases. V lost 3 bases and J lost 8; bases outside the gene matches: 6. The CDR3 runs to 16 residues. Germline CDR1 KGHDR, CDR2 SFDVKD.

V and J are TRBV19 and TRBJ1-4, with 10 positions matching TRBD1. CDR3 size: 14 residues. CDR1 is LNHDA, CDR2 SQIVND, per germline (reference sequence). V was pared by 7 bases and J by 8 bases, with 7 bases of the junction left unmatched. The CDR3 is CASIRTGGGEKLFF. The CDR3 nucleotides read TGTGCCAGTATACGGACAGGGGGAGGAGAAAAACTGTTTTTT. The whole variable domain, filled in from reference TRBV19 and TRBJ1-4, reads DGGITQSPKYLFRKEGQNVTLSCEQNLNHDAMYWYRQDPGQGLRLIYYSQIVNDFQKGDIAEGYSVSREKKESFPLTVTSAQKNPTAFYLCASIRTGGGEKLFFGSGTQLSVL.

The chain combines TRBV7-6 with TRBJ1-1; D not resolved. Germline V gives CDR1 SGHVS, CDR2 FNYEAQ. The CDR3 has 13 residues. Trimming cost V 1 base and J 2 bases, with 5 bases left between them. CDR3 sequence (DNA): TGTGCCAGCAGCTTAGGTCATAACACTGAAGCTTTCTTT. As protein: CASSLGHNTEAFF.

This clone has just one count. The rearrangement uses TRBV12-3 or TRBV12-4 and TRBJ1-3; D gene unclear. With 2 bases removed from V and 4 bases from J, the gap between germline ends came to 6 bases. This CDR3 contains 13 residues. The CDR3: CASSLQAGNTIYF. The CDR3 nucleotides read TGTGCCAGCAGTTTACAGGCCGGAAACACCATATATTTT.

The chain recombines TRBV6-5 with TRBJ1-2; D possibly corresponds to TRBD1 (6 bases). Trimming removed 7 bases from V and 4 bases from J, with 16 bases in between. The germline CDR1 and CDR2 sequences are MNHEY and SVGAGI. This CDR3 spans 14 amino acids. The CDR3 bases are TGTGCCAGCACTCAGATGGGGGCACTCTATGGCTACACCTTC. It translates to CASTQMGALYGYTF.

This chain uses TRBV5-4 with TRBJ1-2; D not certain. There are 15 residues in the CDR3. CDR1 is SGHNT and CDR2 is YYREEE in the germline V gene (reference sequence). The germline V and J ends were trimmed by 5 bases and 1 base, with 15 bases remaining between them. The CDR3 here is CASSALRGLNYGYTF. The CDR3 nucleotides are TGTGCCAGCAGTGCGTTGCGGGGTCTTAACTATGGCTACACCTTC.

The chain carries TRBV12-5 and TRBJ2-7, with 12 bases lining up with TRBD2. The ends lost 3 bases at V and 6 bases at J; junction bases unmatched: 6. CDR1 is LGHNT, CDR2 FRNRAP, per germline. This CDR3 region has 15 residues. The CDR3 spells CASGFSSGGASEQYF. The DNA of the CDR3 is TGTGCTAGTGGTTTCTCTAGCGGGGGGGCGTCCGAGCAGTACTTC.